This T cell receptor beta chain was identified in a study of blood T cell repertoires in COVID-19. Across the study: The study drew acute and convalescent COVID-19 samples from the United States, Italy and Spain. T cells, B-cell-depleted T cells, or PBMCs supplied cDNA or gDNA.

CDR1 is GTSNPN and CDR2 is SVGIG in the germline V gene (reference sequence). There are 12 residues in the CDR3. Trimming at V came to 5 bases and at J to 3 bases, leaving 0 bases not matched to a gene. Per the original data handling: Reference gene primer amplification gave estimated nucleated cell counts. This table comes from immunoSEQ multiplex PCR, and its TCRdb copy is limited to in-frame clones, with some not included. That table supplies the V and J calls and clone size; D and trimming were determined from the DNA. The profile shows about 100,000 clones, just under 85% of them singletons. Material: peripheral blood. V and J are TRBV30 and TRBJ2-5, with 10 bases fitting TRBD2. This clonotype originated in a man aged 35 to 55 with active or convalescent COVID-19. This CDR3 is CAWGLAEETQYF. The CDR3 bases are TGTGCCTGGGGACTAGCGGAAGAGACCCAGTACTTC.